This T cell receptor (beta chain) was found in a study of T cell responses to AZD1222 COVID-19 vaccine. The CDR3 totals 13 residues. Deletions cut 5 bases from V and 4 bases from J, with 11 bases between. Findings and caveats of the study: Just 6 or 7 AZD1222 recipients were seropositive at baseline.

About this clone: Antigen unknown.

Sequenced by immunoSEQ multiplex PCR; TCRdb stores in-frame clones only, minus some. The sample includes roughly 150,000 clones, around 88% of them seen just once. Sequences were derived from peripheral blood, sampled on day 0 of MenACWY control vaccination. The TCR comes from an adult in good health. The chain employs TRBV12-3 or TRBV12-4 and TRBJ1-2; D unclear. The CDR3 coding sequence is TGTGCCAGCAGTCCACAGCGGGTCTATGGCTACACCTTC. Translation gives CASSPQRVYGYTF.